Each of the 23 T cell receptor beta chains below was sequenced from the same sample in a study of CD8 T cells in Susac syndrome. Reverse transcription of roughly 0.45 to 1 ug RNA used random hexamers. Using its own MiXCR run on the immunoSEQ multiplex PCR reads, TCRdb lists one record per CDR3 protein. The repertoire holds hundreds of thousands of distinct CDR3 sequences, with approximately 85% as singletons. Sequencing was carried out using CD8+ T cells from PBMCs. These receptors came from a human donor with multiple sclerosis.

This clonotype was counted between two and nine times. The V call is TRBV4-1, the J call TRBJ1-1; perhaps TRBD1 as D (5 bases). Germline CDR1 is MGHRA and CDR2 is YSYEKL. Trimming pared 0 bases from V and 3 bases from J, leaving 8 bases between. The CDR3 has 14 amino acids. DNA of the CDR3: TGCGCCAGCAGCCAAGATCAGGGATACACTGAAGCTTTCTTT. It codes for CASSQDQGYTEAFF.

V usage is TRBV30 and J usage is TRBJ2-1, with TRBD2 matching 12 bases. The CDR3 spans 15 residues. V was clipped by 3 bases and J by 4 bases; unmatched bases: 4. Germline V gene data show CDR1 as GTSNPN and CDR2 as SVGIG (reference sequence). The CDR3 nucleotides are TGTGCCTGGAGCTACGGGACTAGCGGGTACAATGAGCAGTTCTTC. It yields the protein CAWSYGTSGYNEQFF. The complete variable domain, with remaining parts taken from reference TRBV30 and TRBJ2-1, reads SQTIHQWPATLVQPVGSPLSLECTVEGTSNPNLYWYRQAAGRGLQLLFYSVGIGQISSEVPQNLSASRPQDRQFILSSKKLLLSDSGFYLCAWSYGTSGYNEQFFGPGTRLTVL.

The gene calls are TRBV4-3 and TRBJ1-2, with D hard to call. V lost 0 bases and J 7 bases, leaving 12 bases between the germline ends. The CDR3 length is 14 residues. Germline loops: CDR1 LGHNA, CDR2 YSLEER. The CDR3, as DNA: TGCGCCAGCAGCCAAGATCCGGGGAGAGGTGGCTACACCTTC. It yields the protein CASSQDPGRGGYTF.

The V and J genes are TRBV6-5 and TRBJ2-7; D unclear. Trimming cost V 0 bases and J 3 bases, with 12 bases left between them. CDR1 MNHEY and CDR2 SVGAGI come from the germline V gene. This CDR3 spans 15 amino acids. This CDR3 reads CASSYSGIGDYEQYF. In DNA, the CDR3 is TGTGCCAGCAGTTACTCGGGGATTGGGGACTACGAGCAGTACTTC.

The chain links TRBV5-5 to TRBJ2-4; 7 bases map to TRBD1. The germline CDR1 and CDR2 sequences are SGHKS and YYEKEE (reference sequence). This CDR3 is 18 amino acids long. The V and J ends lost 0 bases and 0 bases, in that order; junction bases with no gene match: 9. CDR3 nucleotides: TGTGCCAGCAGCTTGGAACAGGGACAGTTACTAGCCAAAAACATTCAGTACTTC. Translated: CASSLEQGQLLAKNIQYF.

The V and J genes are TRBV15 and TRBJ2-1, with TRBD1 identical over 9 bases. The ends lost 5 bases at V and 3 bases at J; junction bases unmatched: 5. CDR1 and CDR2 from the germline V gene are LNHNV and YYDKDF (reference sequence). CDR3 size: 15 residues. In DNA, the CDR3 is TGTGCCACCAGCGCCCCGGGACAGGGCTACAATGAGCAGTTCTTC. It codes for CATSAPGQGYNEQFF.

This rearrangement joins TRBV28 to TRBJ2-1, with D possibly being TRBD1 (5 bases). The germline V gene encodes CDR1 MDHEN and CDR2 SYDVKM. The CDR3 runs to 16 residues. V was cut by 2 bases and J by 4 bases, with 15 bases left in between. CDR3 in amino acids: CASSLGVDTPYNEQFF. The DNA for the CDR3 is TGTGCCAGCAGTTTAGGCGTGGACACTCCATACAATGAGCAGTTCTTC.

This clonotype was seen only once. The chain carries TRBV6-1 and TRBJ2-7; D may be TRBD1 (6 bases). The CDR3 consists of 16 residues. In germline, CDR1 is MNHNS, CDR2 SASEGT. Trimming took 6 bases from V and 3 from J, leaving 21 bases between them. The CDR3 bases are TGTGCCAGCAGCCCCAAGCTTGTGGGACACATCTACGAGCAGTACTTC. Translated, it gives CASSPKLVGHIYEQYF.

The V and J genes are TRBV7-3 and TRBJ2-5; 11 nucleotides align to TRBD1. Germline trimming cut 2 bases from V and 3 bases from J; bases unmatched to any gene: 8. CDR1 SGHTA and CDR2 FQGTGA come from the germline V gene. The CDR3 has 17 amino acids. The chain's CDR3 is CASSLGQGAFPEETQYF. For the CDR3, the DNA is TGTGCCAGCAGCTTAGGACAGGGGGCATTCCCCGAAGAGACCCAGTACTTC.

The V gene is TRBV20-1, the J gene TRBJ2-1; D might be TRBD2 (5 bases). The germline V and J ends were trimmed by 2 bases and 4 bases, with 12 bases remaining between them. CDR1 and CDR2 (germline): DFQATT, SNEGSKA (reference sequence). There are 14 residues in the CDR3. The CDR3 spells CSARTIANYNEQFF. CDR3 DNA sequence: TGCAGTGCTAGAACCATAGCGAATTACAATGAGCAGTTCTTC.

The rearrangement uses TRBV19 and TRBJ2-6; D tentatively fits TRBD1 or TRBD2 (5 bases each). The CDR3 extends over 17 amino acids. V was trimmed by 6 bases and J by 4 bases, leaving 19 bases between them. Germline assignment: CDR1 LNHDA and CDR2 SQIVND (reference sequence). CDR3 amino acids: CASSTFEGMYGANVLTF. CDR3 coding DNA: TGTGCCAGTAGCACCTTCGAGGGGATGTACGGGGCCAACGTCCTGACTTTC.

The chain links TRBV28 to TRBJ2-7; the D gene is possibly TRBD2 (5 bases). The germline CDR1 and CDR2 sequences are MDHEN and SYDVKM. V gave up 5 bases and J gave up 5 bases, with 19 bases separating them. There are 15 residues in the CDR3. The CDR3 DNA sequence: TGTGCCAGCAGTGAGCTTGTGGGAGAAAACAACGAGCAGTACTTC. This translates into CASSELVGENNEQYF. The whole variable domain, remainder taken from reference TRBV28 and TRBJ2-7, is DVKVTQSSRYLVKRTGEKVFLECVQDMDHENMFWYRQDPGLGLRLIYFSYDVKMKEKGDIPEGYSVSREKKERFSLILESASTNQTSMYLCASSELVGENNEQYFGPGTRLTVT.

The V call is TRBV18, the J call TRBJ2-4; no firm D call. V lost 2 bases and J 4 bases, leaving 6 bases between the germline ends. Germline V lookup: CDR1 KGHSH, CDR2 LQKENI. The CDR3 has 13 amino acids. CDR3 sequence (DNA): TGTGCCAGCTCACCAAACGGGAAAAACATTCAGTACTTC. Amino acids: CASSPNGKNIQYF.

This clonotype was seen only a few times. J is TRBJ2-1 and V is TRBV9, with 11 bases fitting TRBD2. Germline V gene sequence: CDR1 SGDLS, CDR2 YYNGEE. J was trimmed by 4 bases and V by 4 bases; bases with no gene match: 16. The CDR3 loop spans 19 amino acids. Here the CDR3 reads CASSFPTSGTPRAYNEQFF. The CDR3 nucleotides are TGTGCCAGCAGCTTCCCGACTAGCGGGACCCCACGCGCTTACAATGAGCAGTTCTTC.

V gene TRBV27 combines with J gene TRBJ2-1, with D tentatively TRBD2 (6 bases). The CDR3 spans 17 residues. V lost 5 bases and J 4 bases, leaving 21 bases between the germline ends. The germline V gene has CDR1 MNHEY and CDR2 SMNVEV (reference sequence). The CDR3 reads CASSPLLTLAGYNEQFF. The CDR3 nucleotides read TGTGCCAGCAGTCCCCTTTTAACACTAGCAGGTTACAATGAGCAGTTCTTC.

This chain uses TRBV20-1 with TRBJ2-1; D perhaps matches TRBD1 (6 bases). Trimming left V 1 base short and J 1 base short, with 17 bases between. Germline CDR1 and CDR2: DFQATT and SNEGSKA (reference sequence). This CDR3 has 17 amino acids. The CDR3 reads CSARALQGMESYNEQFF. The CDR3 DNA reads TGCAGTGCTAGAGCCCTACAGGGAATGGAATCCTACAATGAGCAGTTCTTC.

A single count supports this clonotype. The chain has TRBV14 and TRBJ2-7, with D possibly called TRBD1 or TRBD2 (5 bases each). Looked up from germline, CDR1 is SGHDN and CDR2 is FVKESK. The germline V and J ends were trimmed by 1 base and 4 bases, with 17 bases remaining between them. The CDR3 consists of 16 residues. As DNA, the CDR3 is TGTGCCAGCAGCCAAGCCTCACCGGGACCACAATACGAGCAGTACTTC. Translation: CASSQASPGPQYEQYF.

The chain carries TRBV6-5 and TRBJ2-1, with 13 bases aligning to TRBD2. CDR1 and CDR2 from the germline V gene are MNHEY and SVGAGI. This CDR3 is 15 amino acids long. The V gene end was trimmed by 5 bases and the J gene end by 8 bases; junction bases not matched to a gene: 6. The DNA for the CDR3 is TGTGCCAGCAGTCCACTAGCGGGAGGGAGCTATGAGCAGTTCTTC. Residues: CASSPLAGGSYEQFF.

The V call is TRBV24-1, the J call TRBJ1-5; 8 nucleotides agree with TRBD1. The ends lost 5 bases at V and 7 bases at J; junction bases unmatched: 3. CDR1 and CDR2 (germline): KGHDR, SFDVKD. This CDR3 is 13 amino acids long. The chain's CDR3 is CATSAGGGQPQHF. The DNA of the CDR3 is TGTGCCACCAGTGCAGGGGGCGGACAGCCCCAGCATTTT.

Comment on this clonotype: The junction differs from germline at one of its ends, possibly a read error. Written as DNA, the CDR3 is TGCAGCGTTGATCAGGGAAATGGAAAACTGTTTTTT. Residues: CSVDQGNGKLFF. The V call is TRBV29-1, the J call TRBJ1-4, with D possibly being TRBD1 (5 bases). CDR1 and CDR2 from the germline V gene are SQVTM and ANQGSEA. This CDR3 is built from 12 residues.

The V and J genes are TRBV15 and TRBJ2-7, with TRBD2 as a possible D gene (5 bases). V was shortened by 0 bases and J by 2 bases, with 11 bases between the two germline ends. Germline V gene sequence: CDR1 LNHNV, CDR2 YYDKDF (reference sequence). The CDR3 consists of 15 residues. The CDR3 here is CATSRETAVPYEQYF. CDR3 sequence (DNA): TGTGCCACCAGCAGAGAAACAGCGGTCCCCTACGAGCAGTACTTC.

This rearrangement joins TRBV20-1 to TRBJ1-1, with 10 bases identical to TRBD1. The CDR3 runs 14 residues. The J segment lost 6 bases and the V segment lost 4 bases, leaving 8 bases of the junction unmatched. The germline CDR1 and CDR2 sequences are DFQATT and SNEGSKA (reference sequence). CDR3 nucleotide sequence: TGCAGTGCTACCGACCGGGACAGGGGCTCTGAAGCTTTCTTT. Translating it yields CSATDRDRGSEAFF.

The V and J genes are TRBV7-8 and TRBJ2-1; 11 bases agree with TRBD2. Germline V CDR1 and CDR2: SGHVS, FQNEAQ. The CDR3 is 16 amino acids. Trimming took 3 bases from V and 4 from J; bases not matched to a gene: 5. In DNA, the CDR3 is TGTGCCAGCAGCTTGACGGGACTAGCGGAGTACAATGAGCAGTTCTTC. It translates to CASSLTGLAEYNEQFF.